Listed below are T cell receptor beta chains from one sample, sequenced in a study of blood T cell repertoires in COVID-19. Generated by immunoSEQ multiplex PCR, the TCRdb table keeps only in-frame clones and is missing some. The sample includes 85,000 to 100,000 clones, 70% to 90% of them seen just once. The sample taken for sequencing was peripheral blood. Receptors were obtained from a woman aged 55-69 years in a cohort sampled during active or convalescent COVID-19. Each CDR3 is given with its conserved first and last residue. The D gene is left open where the match is weak. Clone sizes are given selectively: once, few, many, or a class where the clone is expanded.

j_gene | d_gene | v_gene | abundance | CDR3nt | CDR3aa
TRBJ2-3 | TRBD2 | TRBV18 | few | TGTGCCAGCTCACCAGCCCAGCGGGGGGGCCGGGATACGCAGTATTTT | CASSPAQRGGRDTQYF
TRBJ2-7 | TRBD1 | TRBV10-3 | once | TGTGCCATCAGTGATGACCGGGACAGGGGGAAGTCTCGGCAGTACTTC | CAISDDRDRGKSRQYF
TRBJ1-2 | NA | TRBV3-1/TRBV3-2 | NA | TGTGCCAGCAGCCCCCAGGGCTTTGGCTACACCTTC | CASSPQGFGYTF
TRBJ2-1 | TRBD1 | TRBV7-8 | NA | TGTGCCAGCAGCAAAGACAGGGGGACCTACAATGAGCAGTTCTTC | CASSKDRGTYNEQFF
TRBJ2-5 | NA | TRBV11-3 | NA | TGTGCCAGCAGCTTAGCGGCAGGCACACAAGAGACCCAGTACTTC | CASSLAAGTQETQYF
TRBJ2-5 | TRBD2 | TRBV3-1/TRBV3-2 | NA | TGTGCCAGCAGCCAGCGACTAGCGGGGGGCGGCCAAGAGACCCAGTACTTC | CASSQRLAGGGQETQYF
TRBJ2-1 | TRBD1 | TRBV7-3 | NA | TGTGCCAGCAGCCGTCCTGGGGGACAGGGGGTAAATGAGCAGTTCTTC | CASSRPGGQGVNEQFF
TRBJ1-5 | TRBD1 | TRBV11-2 | once | TGTGCCAGCAGCCCCCGACAGGGTCAGAATCAGCCCCAGCATTTT | CASSPRQGQNQPQHF
TRBJ2-2 | NA | TRBV15 | NA | TGTGCCACCTCCGAACGGCGGGAGAACACCGGGGAGCTGTTTTTT | CATSERRENTGELFF
TRBJ1-6 | TRBD1 | TRBV5-4 | NA | TGTGCCAGCAGCTTGGCCAGGGGGGCCTATAATTCACCCCTCCACTTT | CASSLARGAYNSPLHF
TRBJ1-2 | TRBD1 | TRBV5-6 | NA | TGTGCCAGCAGCGGGGACAGGGAAGCTAACTATGGCTACACCTTC | CASSGDREANYGYTF
TRBJ1-4 | NA | TRBV7-8 | once | TGTGCCAGCAGCTCCCTACCCTGGTCAGGGGCCACTAATGAAAAACTGTTTTTT | CASSSLPWSGATNEKLFF
TRBJ2-1 | NA | TRBV5-1 | NA | TGCGCCAGCTCCCCGTCCGGGGGAAACCTCAATGAGCAGTTCTTC | CASSPSGGNLNEQFF
TRBJ2-1 | NA | TRBV6-5 | NA | TGTGCCAGCAGGCTATACAATGAGCAGTTCTTC | CASRLYNEQFF
TRBJ2-6 | NA | TRBV11-2 | NA | TGTGCCAGCAGCACCCGACAACGGCAAATCAACTCTGGGGCCAACGTCCTGACTTTC | CASSTRQRQINSGANVLTF
TRBJ2-7 | TRBD2 | TRBV4-2 | NA | TGTGCCAGCAGCCAAAGCCTAGCGGGAGGCCGGGAGCAGTACTTC | CASSQSLAGGREQYF
TRBJ2-2 | TRBD1 | TRBV11-2 | NA | TGTGCCAGCAGCACCGGGACAGTAAACACCGGGGAGCTGTTTTTT | CASSTGTVNTGELFF
TRBJ2-3 | NA | TRBV5-1 | NA | TGCGCCAGCAGCTTCTCCACAGATACGCAGTATTTT | CASSFSTDTQYF
TRBJ2-1 | TRBD2 | TRBV19 | NA | TGTGCCAGTAGTATAGTTCAAGCGGGAGGATCTGGGGAGCAGTTCTTC | CASSIVQAGGSGEQFF
TRBJ2-2 | TRBD2 | TRBV7-9 | NA | TGTGCCAGCAGCTTAGGGCTAGCGGGGAACACCGGGGAGCTGTTTTTT | CASSLGLAGNTGELFF
TRBJ1-6 | TRBD1 | TRBV15 | NA | TGTGCCACCGGGACAGGGACAGGGGGAACCTCCTATAATTCACCCCTCCACTTT | CATGTGTGGTSYNSPLHF
TRBJ2-7 | TRBD1 | TRBV5-1 | NA | TGCGCCAGCAGCTTAGGGACAGGGCCCTACGAGCAGTACTTC | CASSLGTGPYEQYF
TRBJ2-5 | NA | TRBV6-5 | NA | TGTGCCAGCAGGTCCGGGACTTTGGAGACCCAGTACTTC | CASRSGTLETQYF
TRBJ1-1 | NA | TRBV28 | NA | TGTGCCAGCAGTTTAGAGGAGCAGCGGGCTTTCTTT | CASSLEEQRAFF